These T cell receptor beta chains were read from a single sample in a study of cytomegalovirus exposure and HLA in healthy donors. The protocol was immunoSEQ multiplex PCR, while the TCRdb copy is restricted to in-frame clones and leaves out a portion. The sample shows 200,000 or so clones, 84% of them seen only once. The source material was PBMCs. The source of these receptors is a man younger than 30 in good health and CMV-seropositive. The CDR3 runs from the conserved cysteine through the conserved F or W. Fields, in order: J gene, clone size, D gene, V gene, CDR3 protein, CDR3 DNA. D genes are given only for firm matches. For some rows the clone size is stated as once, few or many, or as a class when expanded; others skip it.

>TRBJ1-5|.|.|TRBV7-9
CASSLGQAGPQHF
TGTGCCAGCAGCTTAGGTCAGGCAGGGCCCCAGCATTTT
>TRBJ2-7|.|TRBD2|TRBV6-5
CASSYSGTTSYEQYF
TGTGCCAGCAGTTACTCCGGGACTACGTCCTACGAGCAGTACTTC
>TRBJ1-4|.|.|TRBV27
CASTQQAGTREKLFF
TGTGCCAGCACCCAACAAGCGGGGACAAGGGAAAAACTGTTTTTT
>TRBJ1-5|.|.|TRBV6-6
CASSSESYQPQHF
TGTGCCAGCAGTTCCGAGAGTTATCAGCCCCAGCATTTT
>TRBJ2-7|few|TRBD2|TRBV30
CAWEPGVAGSGEQYF
TGTGCCTGGGAACCCGGGGTAGCGGGTAGTGGGGAGCAGTACTTC
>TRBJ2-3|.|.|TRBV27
CASSGSSNYQDTQYF
TGTGCCAGCAGCGGGTCTAGTAATTATCAGGATACGCAGTATTTT
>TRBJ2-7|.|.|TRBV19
CASSIDRGFEQYF
TGTGCCAGTAGTATAGATCGAGGGTTCGAGCAGTACTTC
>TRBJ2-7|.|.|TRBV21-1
CASSKKIRARLGEQYF
TGTGCCAGCAGCAAGAAGATCAGGGCCCGCTTGGGGGAGCAGTACTTC
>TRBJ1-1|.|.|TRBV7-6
CASSLAEGGGIRNTEAFF
TGTGCCAGCAGCTTAGCGGAAGGGGGGGGGATACGGAACACTGAAGCTTTCTTT
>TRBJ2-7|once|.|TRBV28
CASRKRVGGYEQYF
TGTGCCAGCAGAAAAAGGGTGGGGGGCTACGAGCAGTACTTC
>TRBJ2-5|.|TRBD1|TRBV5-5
CASSPTGTGTFQETQYF
TGTGCCAGCAGCCCCACCGGGACAGGGACCTTTCAAGAGACCCAGTACTTC
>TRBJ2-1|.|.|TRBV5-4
CASSSFRRGNNEQFF
TGTGCCAGCAGCTCATTCCGACGGGGAAACAATGAGCAGTTCTTC